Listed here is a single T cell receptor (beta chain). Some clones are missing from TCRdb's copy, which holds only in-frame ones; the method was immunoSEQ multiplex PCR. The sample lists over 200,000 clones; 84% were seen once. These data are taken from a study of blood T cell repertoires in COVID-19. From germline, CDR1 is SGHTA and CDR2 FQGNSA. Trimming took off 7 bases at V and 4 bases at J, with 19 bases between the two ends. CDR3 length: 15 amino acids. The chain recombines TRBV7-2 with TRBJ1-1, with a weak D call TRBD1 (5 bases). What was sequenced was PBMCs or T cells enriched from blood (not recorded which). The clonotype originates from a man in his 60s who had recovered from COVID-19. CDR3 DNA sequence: TGTGCCAGCATCGTGGACGGCGGGGGGGGCACTGAAGCTTTCTTT. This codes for CASIVDGGGGTEAFF.